This is a list of T cell receptor beta chains from one sample in a study of shared clonotypes between healthy human individuals. Clones were read by immunoSEQ multiplex PCR, and TCRdb kept only the in-frame ones, dropping some. The profile covers 850,000 to 1,100,000 clones, with about 80% appearing a single time and about 0.94% taken by the ten largest. Sequencing was done on a sample of memory CD4+ T cells from PBMCs. The receptors stem from a young man in good health. Some clones in this sample may be carry-over from other donors' samples. Each CDR3 is given with its conserved first and last residue. Each record gives: D gene, J gene, clone size, V gene, CDR3 protein, CDR3 DNA. A D gene is named only where the DNA matches it firmly. Where a row states a size, it is once, few, many or the class of an expanded clone; other rows omit it.

. TRBJ2-3 . TRBV27 CASRALAHGARRDTQYF TGTGCCAGCAGAGCCCTCGCTCACGGGGCCCGTCGAGATACGCAGTATTTT
. TRBJ2-5 . TRBV28 CASSSYPQETQYF TGTGCCAGCAGTTCCTATCCCCAAGAGACCCAGTACTTC
TRBD2 TRBJ2-1 . TRBV4-1 CASSQESATSGTFWNEQFF TGCGCCAGCAGCCAAGAATCCGCGACTAGCGGGACCTTTTGGAATGAGCAGTTCTTC
TRBD1 TRBJ1-2 . TRBV20-1 CSAEQGSGYTF TGCAGTGCAGAACAGGGGTCCGGCTACACCTTC
TRBD1 TRBJ1-4 . TRBV14 CASSHFPRRDRKEKLFF TGTGCCAGCAGCCACTTTCCCCGCCGGGACAGGAAGGAAAAACTGTTTTTT
TRBD1 TRBJ2-5 once TRBV5-8 CASSTDRVGQETQYF TGTGCCAGCAGCACGGACAGGGTGGGACAAGAGACCCAGTACTTC
. TRBJ1-2 . TRBV5-6 CASSTGTPGYTF TGTGCCAGCAGTACCGGGACACCAGGCTACACCTTC
. TRBJ2-1 . TRBV5-1 CASSPGGGHYNEQFF TGCGCCAGCAGCCCGGGGGGCGGACACTACAATGAGCAGTTCTTC
. TRBJ1-1 . TRBV5-1 CASSLRPTGSNTEAFF TGCGCCAGCAGCTTGAGGCCGACAGGCTCGAACACTGAAGCTTTCTTT
. TRBJ1-4 . TRBV19 CASSTGTGTKLFF TGTGCCAGTAGTACTGGGACGGGAACAAAACTGTTTTTT
TRBD2 TRBJ2-5 . TRBV10-3 CAISEGASGQETQYF TGTGCCATCAGTGAAGGGGCTAGCGGACAAGAGACCCAGTACTTC
TRBD1 TRBJ2-7 . TRBV7-9 CASSMPRGTGGYEQYF TGTGCCAGCAGCATGCCCCGTGGGACAGGGGGGTACGAGCAGTACTTC
. TRBJ1-2 . TRBV14 CASSQVGWGYTF TGTGCCAGCAGCCAAGTCGGGTGGGGCTACACCTTC
. TRBJ1-2 . TRBV5-1 CASSLGGSYGYTF TGCGCCAGCAGCTTGGGTGGCTCCTATGGCTACACCTTC
. TRBJ2-5 . TRBV18 CASSPPAGRKETQYF TGTGCCAGCTCACCACCGGCAGGGCGGAAGGAGACCCAGTACTTC
. TRBJ1-2 once TRBV6-5 CASSYLKTGYGYTF TGTGCCAGCAGTTACCTGAAAACAGGATATGGCTACACCTTC
. TRBJ1-5 . TRBV7-2 CASSLTRTANQPQHF TGTGCCAGCAGCCTTACTCGGACAGCAAATCAGCCCCAGCATTTT
. TRBJ2-1 . TRBV20-1 CSPFGDEQFF TGCAGTCCCTTCGGGGATGAGCAGTTCTTC
TRBD2 TRBJ2-7 few TRBV6-1 CASNIAGGPSYEQYF TGTGCCAGCAACATAGCGGGAGGCCCCTCCTACGAGCAGTACTTC
TRBD2 TRBJ2-1 . TRBV5-1 CASSSQGLAGEWSYNEQFF TGCGCCAGCAGCTCTCAAGGACTAGCGGGAGAATGGTCCTACAATGAGCAGTTCTTC
. TRBJ1-5 . TRBV30 CAWSAREDQPQHF TGTGCCTGGAGCGCCAGGGAGGACCAGCCCCAGCATTTT
. TRBJ2-1 . TRBV18 CASSPLQGGGYNEQFF TGTGCCAGCTCACCATTGCAGGGAGGGGGTTACAATGAGCAGTTCTTC
. TRBJ1-4 . TRBV6-1 CASSEWAATNEKLFF TGTGCCAGCAGTGAATGGGCTGCAACTAATGAAAAACTGTTTTTT
TRBD1 TRBJ2-4 . TRBV18 CASSPAGGQSKNIQYF TGTGCCAGCTCACCAGCTGGGGGACAGTCCAAAAACATTCAGTACTTC
. TRBJ2-5 . TRBV29-1 CSVEPGGPSGEFEETQYF TGCAGCGTTGAGCCAGGTGGTCCGAGCGGAGAGTTTGAAGAGACCCAGTACTTC
TRBD1 TRBJ2-7 . TRBV27 CASSFPGGSEQYF TGTGCCAGCAGTTTTCCAGGGGGAAGCGAGCAGTACTTC
TRBD1 TRBJ2-2 . TRBV7-9 CASTSNMGQNHVELFF TGTGCCAGCACCTCCAATATGGGACAGAATCATGTGGAGCTGTTTTTT
. TRBJ1-3 . TRBV10-1 CASSRDTSGNTIYF TGCGCCAGCAGTCGGGACACCTCTGGAAACACCATATATTTT
TRBD2 TRBJ2-1 . TRBV11-3 CASSPTSGLEQFF TGTGCCAGCAGCCCTACTAGCGGCCTTGAGCAGTTCTTC
TRBD2 TRBJ2-1 . TRBV5-4 CASSPRLADYNEQFF TGTGCCAGCAGCCCTCGTCTAGCGGACTACAATGAGCAGTTCTTC
. TRBJ1-3 . TRBV4-2 CASSQEVGASGNTIYF TGTGCCAGCAGCCAAGAGGTAGGGGCCTCTGGAAACACCATATATTTT
TRBD1 TRBJ1-2 few TRBV5-4 CASRLDRAAGGYTF TGTGCCAGCAGGTTGGACAGGGCAGCAGGCGGCTACACCTTC
. TRBJ1-2 . TRBV20-1 CSAKNGYTF TGCAGTGCAAAGAATGGCTACACCTTC
. TRBJ2-2 . TRBV30 CAWSGQGHGELFF TGTGCCTGGAGTGGGCAGGGGCATGGGGAGCTGTTTTTT
TRBD1 TRBJ1-2 . TRBV28 CASSLGTAYGYTF TGTGCCAGCAGCCTCGGGACAGCTTATGGCTACACCTTC
TRBD1 TRBJ2-5 . TRBV28 CASSFQTGKVTETQYF TGTGCCAGCAGTTTCCAGACAGGGAAGGTCACGGAGACCCAGTACTTC